Below, 29 T cell receptor beta chains from the same sample are listed, as sequenced in a study of CXCR3-negative and CXCR3-positive naive CD8 T cells. UMI labels and 5' RACE were used to prepare the TRB cDNA libraries. From the 5' RACE reads, TCRdb lists one entry per CDR3 protein and no DNA. Listed are 40,000 to 45,000 distinct CDR3 sequences; around 2% falls within the top ten. Sequenced input: naive CXCR3- CD8+ T cells from blood. Specified subset: CD45RO-CCR7+CD27+CD95- naive CD8+ T cells lacking CXCR3 (TNR3-). The receptors shown here come from a human donor in good health. Some clones in this sample may be carry-over from other donors' samples.

The J gene is TRBJ2-3, the V gene TRBV29-1. Per germline, CDR1 SQVTM and CDR2 ANQGSEA. The CDR3 runs 15 residues. The CDR3 sequence: CSVDRTASSTDTQYF.

V gene TRBV7-9 combines with J gene TRBJ2-5; TCRdb outputs TRBD1, but without DNA this stays unchecked. CDR3 size: 13 residues. The germline gives CDR1 SEHNR, CDR2 FQNEAQ (reference sequence). CDR3 amino acids: CASTWTAEETQYF.

The V gene is TRBV27, the J gene TRBJ1-1; lacking DNA, the TRBD1 call made by TCRdb goes unchecked. The CDR3 is 15 residues long. Germline V lookup: CDR1 MNHEY, CDR2 SMNVEV (reference sequence). CDR3 residues: CASSPWAGMNTEAFF.

The chain combines TRBV6-2 or TRBV6-3 with TRBJ1-1; TCRdb selects TRBD1, and the lack of DNA leaves this call unchecked. The CDR3 is made up of 18 amino acids. CDR1 MNHEY and CDR2 SVGEGT come from the germline V gene. The CDR3 protein is CASSYSGPRGGKDTEAFF.

This chain links TRBV12-5 with TRBJ2-1; TCRdb designates TRBD2, a call that cannot be tested without DNA. Germline CDR1 LGHNT, CDR2 FRNRAP. The CDR3 is 15 residues long. The CDR3 spells CASGTSGGGYNEQFF.

This chain links TRBV6-5 with TRBJ1-2. The CDR3 is made up of 19 amino acids. CDR1 and CDR2 from the germline V gene are MNHEY and SVGAGI. The CDR3 here is CASGSPSGGMKGLAYGYTF.

V and J are TRBV6-4 and TRBJ2-3. CDR3 length: 16 residues. The V gene's germline CDR1 is MRHNA and CDR2 SNTAGT. The CDR3 protein is CASSDSSGKGTDTQYF.

This rearrangement joins TRBV4-3 to TRBJ2-4. CDR1 is LGHNA, CDR2 YSLEER, per germline. The CDR3 extends over 16 amino acids. The chain's CDR3 is CASSQGAASTKNIQYF.

V usage is TRBV20-1 and J usage is TRBJ2-7; the TCRdb D gene call, TRBD2, has no DNA to confirm it. This CDR3 comprises 11 residues. Germline lookup yields CDR1 DFQATT and CDR2 SNEGSKA (reference sequence). The CDR3 reads CSALSGYEQYF.

V is TRBV18 and J is TRBJ2-3; TCRdb lists TRBD1, though no DNA is available to test this call. This CDR3 region has 14 residues. CDR1 and CDR2 from the germline V gene are KGHSH and LQKENI. CDR3 region: CASSDRANTDTQYF.

This chain uses TRBV29-1 with TRBJ2-3; TCRdb names TRBD1, which stays unverified in the absence of DNA. The CDR3 runs 13 residues. The germline gives CDR1 SQVTM, CDR2 ANQGSEA. The CDR3: CSVSGRVLDTQYF.

V and J are TRBV7-9 and TRBJ2-3; the TCRdb D gene call, TRBD1, has no DNA to confirm it. CDR1 is SEHNR, CDR2 FQNEAQ, per germline (reference sequence). The CDR3 consists of 14 residues. The CDR3 loop is CASSIPVRTDTQYF.

The V and J genes are TRBV7-8 and TRBJ2-1; as DNA is missing, the TRBD2 call by TCRdb cannot be tested. The CDR3 runs 14 residues. Germline V lookup: CDR1 SGHVS, CDR2 FQNEAQ. CDR3 sequence reads: CASSWIAGGWEQFF.

The chain couples TRBV4-2 to TRBJ2-2. CDR3 size: 14 residues. Looked up from germline, CDR1 is LGHNA and CDR2 is YNFKEQ. The CDR3 here is CASSQVPNTGELFF.

The V call is TRBV25-1, the J call TRBJ2-7; the TRBD1 assignment by TCRdb is unverifiable without DNA. The CDR3 covers 13 residues. Germline V gives CDR1 MGHDK, CDR2 SYGVNS. Here the CDR3 reads CASSELTVSEQYF.

The rearrangement links TRBV4-2 to TRBJ2-1; TCRdb's D call, TRBD2, is unchecked because there is no DNA. From germline, CDR1 is LGHNA and CDR2 YNFKEQ. The CDR3 has 16 residues. The CDR3 protein is CASSPDSSGGYNEQFF.

The gene calls are TRBV27 and TRBJ2-1; absent DNA, TCRdb's TRBD1 call cannot be checked. In germline, CDR1 is MNHEY, CDR2 SMNVEV (reference sequence). The length of the CDR3 is 14 residues. CDR3 in amino acids: CATSRGFPYNEQFF.

The chain is built from TRBV5-1 and TRBJ1-1; absent DNA, TCRdb's TRBD1 call cannot be checked. The CDR3 has 13 amino acids. Germline assignment: CDR1 SGHRS and CDR2 YFSETQ. The CDR3 here is CASSGGGLTEAFF.

V gene TRBV5-1 combines with J gene TRBJ2-5; there is no DNA to check the TCRdb D call of TRBD2. CDR1 and CDR2 from the germline V gene are SGHRS and YFSETQ. The CDR3 contains 17 residues. The CDR3 spells CASSLSTTAGSQETQYF.

The chain recombines TRBV14 with TRBJ2-2. The CDR3 loop spans 12 amino acids. Germline values: CDR1 SGHDN, CDR2 FVKESK. The CDR3 loop reads CASSPPSGELFF.

J is TRBJ2-1 and V is TRBV5-1; no DNA is available, so the TRBD2 call from TCRdb remains unchecked. Germline values: CDR1 SGHRS, CDR2 YFSETQ. This CDR3 is built from 15 residues. The CDR3 sequence is CASSYLEGELSEQFF. The full variable domain, rest sourced from reference TRBV5-1 and TRBJ2-1, is KAGVTQTPRYLIKTRGQQVTLSCSPISGHRSVSWYQQTPGQGLQFLFEYFSETQRNKGNFPGRFSGRQFSNSRSEMNVSTLELGDSALYLCASSYLEGELSEQFFGPGTRLTVL.

The J gene is TRBJ2-3, the V gene TRBV4-1; as DNA is missing, the TRBD2 call by TCRdb cannot be tested. Germline loops: CDR1 MGHRA, CDR2 YSYEKL. This CDR3 has 16 amino acids. The CDR3 sequence is CASSRSGGPSTDTQYF.

The rearrangement links TRBV13 to TRBJ2-1; no DNA is available, so the TRBD2 call from TCRdb remains unchecked. The CDR3 sequence is 15 residues long. CDR1 is PRHDT, CDR2 FYEKMQ, per germline (reference sequence). The CDR3 region is CASSSGGLADNEQFF.

The chain combines TRBV29-1 with TRBJ2-3; TCRdb proposes TRBD1, but this gene call is untestable without DNA. Germline V gene data show CDR1 as SQVTM and CDR2 as ANQGSEA. The CDR3 totals 12 residues. CDR3 sequence: CSVGQRTDTQYF.

The J gene is TRBJ2-7, the V gene TRBV28; the D call from TCRdb, TRBD1, cannot be confirmed without DNA. The CDR3 length is 15 residues. CDR1 is MDHEN and CDR2 is SYDVKM in the germline V gene. Here the CDR3 reads CASSLPGTVSYEQYF.

V gene TRBV6-2 or TRBV6-3 combines with J gene TRBJ2-1; the TCRdb D gene call, TRBD1, has no DNA to confirm it. The CDR3 has 14 residues. The germline V gene has CDR1 MNHEY and CDR2 SVGEGT. The CDR3 protein is CASSRQGEHNEQFF.

The rearrangement joins TRBV7-6 to TRBJ1-4. CDR1 is SGHVS and CDR2 is FNYEAQ in the germline V gene. The CDR3 is 15 residues long. The CDR3 sequence is CASSPEEGVYEKLFF. Filled out from reference TRBV7-6 and TRBJ1-4, the complete variable domain reads GAGVSQSPRYKVTKRGQDVALRCDPISGHVSLYWYRQALGQGPEFLTYFNYEAQQDKSGLPNDRFSAERPEGSISTLTIQRTEQRDSAMYRCASSPEEGVYEKLFFGSGTQLSVL.

This sequence joins TRBV7-9 and TRBJ2-7. This CDR3 comprises 12 residues. Germline CDR1 reads SEHNR; CDR2 reads FQNEAQ (reference sequence). The CDR3 loop is CASSLYGDEQYF.

This sequence joins TRBV29-1 and TRBJ2-1; TCRdb designates TRBD2, a call that cannot be tested without DNA. The germline CDR1 and CDR2 sequences are SQVTM and ANQGSEA. The length of the CDR3 is 14 residues. Here the CDR3 reads CSVAGGGIYNEQFF.